This T cell receptor (beta chain) was recorded in a study of EBV T-cell therapy then PD-1 blockade in nasopharyngeal carcinoma. Deletions cut 8 bases from V and 5 bases from J, with 7 bases between. The CDR3 loop spans 11 amino acids. Time point denoted: 266 days after commencement of treatment, after nivolumab therapy. Treatment reported: AdE1-LMPpoly-expanded autologous EBV-specific T-cell therapy followed by anti-PD-1 nivolumab. With respect to this clone: Antigen: not known.

Profiled with immunoSEQ multiplex PCR; TCRdb holds only in-frame clones, not every one. Of fewer than 25,000 clones listed, about 86% are singletons. The specimen was CD8+ T cells from blood, collected at roughly day 290 from a patient whose treatment included autologous EBV-specific T cells and nivolumab. This receptor was obtained from a man aged 35-49 years with nasopharyngeal carcinoma. V usage is TRBV12-3 or TRBV12-4 and J usage is TRBJ2-1; D is undetermined. The CDR3 nucleotides read TGTGCCAGCGCCTCAGACAATGAGCAGTTCTTC. Amino acids: CASASDNEQFF.